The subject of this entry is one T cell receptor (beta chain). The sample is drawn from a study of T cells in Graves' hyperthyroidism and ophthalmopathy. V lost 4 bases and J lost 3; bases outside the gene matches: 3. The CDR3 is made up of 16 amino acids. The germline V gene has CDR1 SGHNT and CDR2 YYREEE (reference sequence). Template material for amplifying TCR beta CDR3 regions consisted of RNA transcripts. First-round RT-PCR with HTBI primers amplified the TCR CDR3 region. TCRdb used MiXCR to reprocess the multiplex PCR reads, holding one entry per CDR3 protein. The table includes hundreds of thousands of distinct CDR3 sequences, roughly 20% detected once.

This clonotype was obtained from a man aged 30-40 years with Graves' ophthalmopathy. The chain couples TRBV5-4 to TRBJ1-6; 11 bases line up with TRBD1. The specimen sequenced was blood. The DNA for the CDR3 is TGTGCCAGCAGCGCCGGGACAGGGGGCTATAATTCACCCCTCCACTTT. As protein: CASSAGTGGYNSPLHF. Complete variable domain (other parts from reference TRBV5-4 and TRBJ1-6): ETGVTQSPTHLIKTRGQQVTLRCSSQSGHNTVSWYQQALGQGPQFIFQYYREEENGRGNFPPRFSGLQFPNYSSELNVNALELDDSALYLCASSAGTGGYNSPLHFGNGTRLTVT.